This entry features one TCR beta chain sequence. Its antigen is as yet unknown. The sample comes from a study of T cells in Graves' hyperthyroidism and ophthalmopathy. Study-wide findings and caveats: It was a median roughly six months before onset that the model predicted ophthalmopathy.

The patients, who ranged from 18 to 65 in age, presented with newly diagnosed hyperthyroidism lasting under 2 months. Every diagnosis used clinical symptoms, serum thyroxine and TRAb, thyroid ultrasound and orbital computed tomography. The TCR beta CDR3 regions underwent amplification using RNA transcripts as the source. TCR CDR3 regions were first amplified by RT-PCR with HTBI primers. One entry per CDR3 protein, called by TCRdb with MiXCR from the multiplex PCR reads. The sample has nearly 600,000 distinct CDR3 sequences, roughly 14% seen once. CDR3 size: 15 residues. Germline CDR1 reads SQVTM; CDR2 reads ANQGSEA. V was pared by 6 bases and J by 4 bases, with 22 bases between.

This clonotype was sampled from a woman in her twenties or thirties with Graves' hyperthyroidism that later progressed to Graves' ophthalmopathy. The chain links TRBV29-1 to TRBJ2-7, with D possibly being TRBD2 (6 bases). The specimen was blood. CDR3 residues: CSVTAGAGKGYEQYF. The CDR3 DNA sequence: TGCAGCGTGACGGCGGGTGCGGGAAAGGGGTACGAGCAGTACTTC.